The 8 T cell receptor beta chains reported below all come from one sample, sequenced in a study of radiation and T cells in renal cell carcinoma. The protocol was immunoSEQ multiplex PCR, while the TCRdb copy is restricted to in-frame clones and leaves out a portion. The sample includes under 5,000 clones, about three fifths of them seen just once. Treatment given: 15 Gy SBRT to primary tumor, nephrectomy 4 weeks later. The source material was tumor tissue, sampled from a patient whose treatment included radiotherapy and nephrectomy. These receptors were collected from a woman aged 55-69 years with renal cell carcinoma.

The V gene is TRBV30, the J gene TRBJ2-7; 7 bases are shared with TRBD2. Germline CDR1 is GTSNPN and CDR2 is SVGIG (reference sequence). J lost 0 bases, V lost 3 bases, and 5 bases had no gene match. The CDR3 covers 14 residues. CDR3 loop: CAWSWGGSSYEQYF. DNA for the CDR3: TGTGCCTGGAGCTGGGGCGGGAGCTCCTACGAGCAGTACTTC.

V usage is TRBV7-2 and J usage is TRBJ2-1, with 9 bases lining up with TRBD2. Per the germline V gene, CDR1 is SGHTA and CDR2 is FQGNSA. V lost 3 bases and J lost 10; bases outside the gene matches: 13. The CDR3 is 16 residues long. The CDR3 DNA is TGTGCCAGCAGCTTTCAAGCGGGAGGAAACCCTCAGGAGCAGTTCTTC. Amino acid sequence: CASSFQAGGNPQEQFF.

V usage is TRBV7-8 and J usage is TRBJ1-1; TRBD1 aligns across 9 bases. The CDR3 sequence is 14 residues long. Trimming removed 4 bases from V and 6 bases from J; junction bases left unmatched: 6. Germline V lookup: CDR1 SGHVS, CDR2 FQNEAQ. The CDR3 protein is CASSWGQGLAEAFF. The CDR3 DNA reads as TGTGCCAGCAGCTGGGGACAGGGTTTAGCTGAAGCTTTCTTT.

The sample holds a few counts of this clone. Here the CDR3 reads CASSLGRQKTDTQYF. CDR3 in DNA: TGTGCCAGCAGCTTAGGACGGCAGAAAACAGATACGCAGTATTTT. The V call is TRBV7-9, the J call TRBJ2-3; unclear D gene. V lost 1 base and J lost 3, with 11 bases in between. The CDR3 runs to 15 residues. Looked up from germline, CDR1 is SEHNR and CDR2 is FQNEAQ (reference sequence). The entire variable domain, with the rest obtained from reference TRBV7-9 and TRBJ2-3, is as follows: DTGVSQNPRHKITKRGQNVTFRCDPISEHNRLYWYRQTLGQGPEFLTYFQNEAQLEKSRLLSDRFSAERPKGSFSTLEIQRTEQGDSAMYLCASSLGRQKTDTQYFGPGTRLTVL.

The rearrangement joins TRBV19 to TRBJ2-3; perhaps TRBD2 as D (5 bases). Trimming took off 5 bases at V and 4 bases at J, with 13 bases between the two ends. Germline values: CDR1 LNHDA, CDR2 SQIVND (reference sequence). This CDR3 comprises 14 residues. CDR3 nucleotides: TGTGCCAGTAGTGATTCTCTCGGGGCAGATACGCAGTATTTT. It specifies CASSDSLGADTQYF.

The chain carries TRBV19 and TRBJ1-5; a possible D gene is TRBD1 (6 bases). Germline V gene sequence: CDR1 LNHDA, CDR2 SQIVND (reference sequence). V lost 3 bases and J lost 3, with 12 bases in between. The CDR3 is made up of 15 amino acids. CDR3 in amino acids: CASSIVPGANQPQHF. CDR3 bases: TGTGCCAGTAGTATTGTCCCAGGGGCCAATCAGCCCCAGCATTTT.

This clone has only one observation. V is TRBV4-1 and J is TRBJ1-2; TRBD1 matches at 7 bases. J gave up 5 bases and V 0 bases, and 6 bases lay outside the gene matches. The CDR3 is made up of 15 amino acids. CDR1 and CDR2 (germline): MGHRA, YSYEKL. This chain's CDR3 is CASSQDSGTAYGYTF. CDR3 nucleotides: TGCGCCAGCAGCCAAGATAGCGGGACAGCTTATGGCTACACCTTC.

This clone was recorded once. The chain combines TRBV6-5 with TRBJ1-3; 8 bases are a match to TRBD1. Trimming at V came to 2 bases and at J to 4 bases, leaving 4 bases not matched to a gene. Germline V CDR1 and CDR2: MNHEY, SVGAGI. CDR3 length: 15 amino acids. DNA for the CDR3: TGTGCCAGCAGTTACCAGGGGGCGCGGGGAAACACCATATATTTT. Translating gives CASSYQGARGNTIYF.